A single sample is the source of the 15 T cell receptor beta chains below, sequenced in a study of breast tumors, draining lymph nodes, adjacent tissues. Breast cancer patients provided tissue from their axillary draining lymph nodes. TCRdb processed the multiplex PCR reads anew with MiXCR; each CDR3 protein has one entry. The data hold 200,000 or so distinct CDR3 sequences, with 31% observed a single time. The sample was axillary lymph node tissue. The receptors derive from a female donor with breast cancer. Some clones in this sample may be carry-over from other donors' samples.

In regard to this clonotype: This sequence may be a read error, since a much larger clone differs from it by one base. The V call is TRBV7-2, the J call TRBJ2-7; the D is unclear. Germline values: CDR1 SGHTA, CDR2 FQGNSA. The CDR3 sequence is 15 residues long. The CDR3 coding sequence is TGTGCCAGCAGCTTATATTTCGACGGAACCTACGAGCAGCACTTC. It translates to CASSLYFDGTYEQHF.

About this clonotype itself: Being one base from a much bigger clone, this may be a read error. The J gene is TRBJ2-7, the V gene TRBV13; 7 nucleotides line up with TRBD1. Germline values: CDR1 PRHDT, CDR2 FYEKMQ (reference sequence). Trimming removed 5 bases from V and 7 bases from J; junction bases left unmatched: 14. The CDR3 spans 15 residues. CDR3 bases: TGTGCCAGCAGCCGGGGACAGAGCTCCTACAATGAGCAGTACTTC. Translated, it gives CASSRGQSSYNEQYF.

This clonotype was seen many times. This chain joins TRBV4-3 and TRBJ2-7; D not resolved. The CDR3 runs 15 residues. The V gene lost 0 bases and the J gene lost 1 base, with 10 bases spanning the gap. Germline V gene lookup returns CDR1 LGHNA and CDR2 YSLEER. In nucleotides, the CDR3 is TGCGCCAGCAGCCAAGATATGTCAGATTCCTACGAGCAGTACTTC. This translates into CASSQDMSDSYEQYF.

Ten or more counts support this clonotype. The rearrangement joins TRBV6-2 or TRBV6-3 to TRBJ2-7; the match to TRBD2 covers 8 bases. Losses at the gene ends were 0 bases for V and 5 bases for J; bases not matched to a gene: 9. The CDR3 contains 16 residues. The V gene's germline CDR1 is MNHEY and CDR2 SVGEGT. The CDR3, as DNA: TGTGCCAGCAGTTACTCAAGCGGGAGACCCCTCGACGAGCAGTACTTC. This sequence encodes CASSYSSGRPLDEQYF.

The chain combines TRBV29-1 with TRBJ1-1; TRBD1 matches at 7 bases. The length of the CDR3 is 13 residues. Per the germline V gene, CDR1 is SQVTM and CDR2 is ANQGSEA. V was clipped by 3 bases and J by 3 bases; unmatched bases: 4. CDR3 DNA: TGCAGCGTTGAGGACAGGTCCTACACTGAAGCTTTCTTT. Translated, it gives CSVEDRSYTEAFF. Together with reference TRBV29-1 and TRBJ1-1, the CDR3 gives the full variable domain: SAVISQKPSRDICQRGTSLTIQCQVDSQVTMMFWYRQQPGQSLTLIATANQGSEATYESGFVIDKFPISRPNLTFSTLTVSNMSPEDSSIYLCSVEDRSYTEAFFGQGTRLTVV.

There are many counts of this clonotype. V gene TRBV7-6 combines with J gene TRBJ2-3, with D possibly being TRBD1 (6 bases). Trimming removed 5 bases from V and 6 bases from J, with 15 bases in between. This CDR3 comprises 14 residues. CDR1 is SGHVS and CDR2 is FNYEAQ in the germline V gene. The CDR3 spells CASSIRTARDTQYF. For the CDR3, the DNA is TGTGCCAGCAGCATCAGGACAGCCCGTGATACGCAGTATTTT.

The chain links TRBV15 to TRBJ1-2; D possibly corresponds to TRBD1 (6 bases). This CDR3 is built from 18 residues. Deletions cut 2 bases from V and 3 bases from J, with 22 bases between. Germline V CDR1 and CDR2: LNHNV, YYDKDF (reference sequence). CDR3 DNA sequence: TGTGCCACCAGCAGACATGGGGGCACGCGAGAGGGGGACTATGGCTACACCTTC. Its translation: CATSRHGGTREGDYGYTF.

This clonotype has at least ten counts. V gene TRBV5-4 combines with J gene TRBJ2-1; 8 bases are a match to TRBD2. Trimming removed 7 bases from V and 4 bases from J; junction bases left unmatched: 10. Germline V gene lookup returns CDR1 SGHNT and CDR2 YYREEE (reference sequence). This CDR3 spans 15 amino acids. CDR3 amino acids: CASAGGASGYNEQFF. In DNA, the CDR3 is TGTGCCAGCGCCGGGGGGGCTAGCGGATACAATGAGCAGTTCTTC. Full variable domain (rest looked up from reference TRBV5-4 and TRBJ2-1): ETGVTQSPTHLIKTRGQQVTLRCSSQSGHNTVSWYQQALGQGPQFIFQYYREEENGRGNFPPRFSGLQFPNYSSELNVNALELDDSALYLCASAGGASGYNEQFFGPGTRLTVL.

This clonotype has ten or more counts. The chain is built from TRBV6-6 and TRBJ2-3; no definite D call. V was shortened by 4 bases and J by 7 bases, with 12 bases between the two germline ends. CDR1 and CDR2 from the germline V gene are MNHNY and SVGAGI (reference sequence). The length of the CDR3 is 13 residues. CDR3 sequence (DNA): TGTGCCAGCAGTTTTTTTCTTGGTTATACGCAGTATTTT. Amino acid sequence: CASSFFLGYTQYF.

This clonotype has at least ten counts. The CDR3 nucleotides are TGTGCCTGGAGAGCCGGGAGAGGGGAACTGTTTTTT. Protein: CAWRAGRGELFF. The gene calls are TRBV30 and TRBJ1-4; D perhaps matches TRBD1 (5 bases). The V end was cut by 3 bases, the J end by 12 bases, with 14 bases between. The germline CDR1 and CDR2 sequences are GTSNPN and SVGIG (reference sequence). CDR3 size: 12 residues.

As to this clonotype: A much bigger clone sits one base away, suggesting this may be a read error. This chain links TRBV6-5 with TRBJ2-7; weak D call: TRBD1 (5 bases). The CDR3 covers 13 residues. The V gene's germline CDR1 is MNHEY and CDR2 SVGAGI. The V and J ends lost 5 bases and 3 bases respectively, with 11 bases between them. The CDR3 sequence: CASSHRQGYEQYF. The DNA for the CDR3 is TGTGCCAGCAGTCACAGGCAGGGCTACGAGCAGTACTTC.

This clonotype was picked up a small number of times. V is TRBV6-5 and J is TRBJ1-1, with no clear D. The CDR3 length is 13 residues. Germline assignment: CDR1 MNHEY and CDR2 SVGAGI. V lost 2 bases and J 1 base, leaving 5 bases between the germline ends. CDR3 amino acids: CASSYGRNTEAFF. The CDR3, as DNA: TGTGCCAGCAGTTACGGGAGGAACACTGAAGCTTTCTTT.

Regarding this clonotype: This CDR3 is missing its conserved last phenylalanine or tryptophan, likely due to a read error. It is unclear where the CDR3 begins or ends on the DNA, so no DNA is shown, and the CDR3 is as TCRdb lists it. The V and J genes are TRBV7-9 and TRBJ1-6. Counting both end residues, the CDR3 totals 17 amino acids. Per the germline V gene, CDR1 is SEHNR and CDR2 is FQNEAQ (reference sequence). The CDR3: CASSQDQGSAYNSPLRS.

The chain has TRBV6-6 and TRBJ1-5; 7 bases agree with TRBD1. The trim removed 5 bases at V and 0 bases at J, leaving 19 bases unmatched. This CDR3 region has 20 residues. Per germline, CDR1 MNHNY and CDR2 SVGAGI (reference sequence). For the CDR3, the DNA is TGTGCCAGCAGTCACCGACGACAGGGAAGTTACGGGGATAGCAATCAGCCCCAGCATTTT. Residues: CASSHRRQGSYGDSNQPQHF.

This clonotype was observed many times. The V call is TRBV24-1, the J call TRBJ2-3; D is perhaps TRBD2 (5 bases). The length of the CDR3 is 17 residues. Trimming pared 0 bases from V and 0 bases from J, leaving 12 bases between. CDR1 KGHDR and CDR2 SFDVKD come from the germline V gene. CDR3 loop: CATSDLGSRGSTDTQYF. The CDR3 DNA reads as TGTGCCACCAGTGATTTGGGTTCTCGCGGGAGCACAGATACGCAGTATTTT.